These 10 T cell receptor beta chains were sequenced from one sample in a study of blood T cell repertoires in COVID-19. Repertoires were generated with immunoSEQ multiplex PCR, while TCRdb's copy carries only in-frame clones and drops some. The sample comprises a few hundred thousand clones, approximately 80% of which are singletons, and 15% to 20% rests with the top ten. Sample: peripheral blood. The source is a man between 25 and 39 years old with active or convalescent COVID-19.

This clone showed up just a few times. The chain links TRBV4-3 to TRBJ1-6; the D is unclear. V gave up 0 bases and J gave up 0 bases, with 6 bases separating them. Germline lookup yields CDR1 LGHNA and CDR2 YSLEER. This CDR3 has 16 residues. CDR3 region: CASSQDPSSYNSPLHF. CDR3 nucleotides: TGCGCCAGCAGCCAAGATCCGAGCTCCTATAATTCACCCCTCCACTTT.

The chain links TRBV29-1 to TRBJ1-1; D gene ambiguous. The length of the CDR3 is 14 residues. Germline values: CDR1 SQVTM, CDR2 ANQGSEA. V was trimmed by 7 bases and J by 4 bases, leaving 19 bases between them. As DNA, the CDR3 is TGCAGCGCCAGCCCATGGCAGGTGGGCACTGAAGCTTTCTTT. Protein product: CSASPWQVGTEAFF.

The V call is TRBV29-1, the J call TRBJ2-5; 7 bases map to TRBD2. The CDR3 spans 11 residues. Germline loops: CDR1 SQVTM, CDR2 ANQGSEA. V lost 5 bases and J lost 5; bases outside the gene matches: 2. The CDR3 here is CSVPGGETQYF. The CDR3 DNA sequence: TGCAGCGTTCCCGGGGGGGAGACCCAGTACTTC.

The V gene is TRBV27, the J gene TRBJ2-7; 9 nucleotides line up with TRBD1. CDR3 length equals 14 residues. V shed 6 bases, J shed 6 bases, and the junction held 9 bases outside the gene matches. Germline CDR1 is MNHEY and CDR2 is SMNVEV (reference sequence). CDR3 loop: CASRAPGQGSEQYF. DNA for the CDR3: TGTGCCAGCAGAGCACCGGGACAGGGATCCGAGCAGTACTTC.

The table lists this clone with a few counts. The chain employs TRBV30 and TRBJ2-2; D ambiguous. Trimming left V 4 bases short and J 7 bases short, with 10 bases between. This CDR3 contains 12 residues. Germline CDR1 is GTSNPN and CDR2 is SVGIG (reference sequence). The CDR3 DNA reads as TGTGCCTGGAATCGGCGGTTCGGGGAGCTGTTTTTT. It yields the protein CAWNRRFGELFF.

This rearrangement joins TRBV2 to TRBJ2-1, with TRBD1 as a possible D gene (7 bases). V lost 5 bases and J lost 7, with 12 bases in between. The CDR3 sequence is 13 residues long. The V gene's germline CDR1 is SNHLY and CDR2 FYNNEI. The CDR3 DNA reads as TGTGCCAGCAGTCCCAGGGGGAGGAATGAGCAGTTCTTC. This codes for CASSPRGRNEQFF.

This chain's CDR3 is CASSFVQDTEAFF. CDR3 bases: TGTGCCAGCAGCTTTGTACAGGACACTGAAGCTTTCTTT. V usage is TRBV11-2 and J usage is TRBJ1-1; possible D gene TRBD1, 5 bases. Germline V CDR1 and CDR2: SGHAT, FQNNGV. The CDR3 is 13 residues long. V lost 3 bases to trimming and J lost 3 bases, with 8 bases between them.

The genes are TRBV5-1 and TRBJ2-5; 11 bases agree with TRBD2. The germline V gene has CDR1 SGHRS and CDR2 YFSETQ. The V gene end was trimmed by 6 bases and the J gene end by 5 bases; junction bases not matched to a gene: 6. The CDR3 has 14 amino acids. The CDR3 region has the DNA TGCGCCAGCACCATAGCGGGGGGGAAGGAGACCCAGTACTTC. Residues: CASTIAGGKETQYF.

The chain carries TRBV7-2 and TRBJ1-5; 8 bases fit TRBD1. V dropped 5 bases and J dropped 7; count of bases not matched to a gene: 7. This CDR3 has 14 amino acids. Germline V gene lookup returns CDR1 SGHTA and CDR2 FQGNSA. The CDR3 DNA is TGTGCCAGCAGCACTAGACAGGGGTTACAGCCCCAGCATTTT. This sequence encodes CASSTRQGLQPQHF.

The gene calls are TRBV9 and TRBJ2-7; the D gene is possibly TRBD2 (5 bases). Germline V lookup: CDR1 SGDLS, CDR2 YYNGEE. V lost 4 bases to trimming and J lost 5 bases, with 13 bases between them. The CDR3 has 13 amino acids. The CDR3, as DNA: TGTGCCAGCAGCCCCCCGGTCGGGAACGAGCAGTACTTC. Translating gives CASSPPVGNEQYF.